The present entry profiles one T cell receptor beta chain with its context. This clone's antigen is unknown. Nothing much larger sits one base from this clone, and base qualities are not available. Libraries were prepared through the immunoSEQ multiplex PCR assay. For the multiplex PCR, a mixture combining 60 forward primers for TCR Vbeta segments and 13 reverse primers for TCR Jbeta segments was used. A multiplex PCR assay on genomic DNA amplified the CDR3 region of rearranged TCR beta genes. The Illumina HiSeq System was used to sequence the amplified TCR beta libraries as 87-base-pair reads. The paper's data handling went like this. In a later analysis, 77 million or so unique TCR beta chains were counted across the roughly 670 repertoires, and roughly 11 million of these chains were shared by at least two donors. Raw reads were error-corrected and collapsed into unique sequences with a nearest-neighbor algorithm that merged closely related sequences to remove PCR and sequencing errors. Alignment of CDR3 sequences to IMGT reference sequences was used to assign V, D and J gene segments. For a sequence to be retained, a match of at least six nucleotides to both a V gene segment and a J gene segment was required. A rearrangement was called productive if the CDR3 had no stop codons and remained in frame with V and J, and every other rearrangement was called non-productive. CDR3 was defined by IMGT convention, running from the second conserved V-encoded cysteine to the conserved J-encoded phenylalanine. The earlier analysis of about 610 of the donors excluded any sequence lacking an unambiguous match to a single V gene segment. In an earlier analysis of roughly 600 of the donors, a V segment was called functional when productive rearrangements were above 56.7%, and segregating when the standard deviation between donors exceeded 5%. A statistical classification framework was built to diagnose cytomegalovirus status from the catalog of TCR beta chain sequences. V and J gene assignment, in a later analysis, came from comparing TCR nucleotide sequences with IMGT/GENE-DB human TR gene sequences. In a later analysis, CDR3 sequences and most-parsimonious VDJ recombination scenarios were assigned using the TCRdist pipeline. In a later analysis, each TCR beta chain was defined by its CDR3 amino acid sequence together with its V-gene family, and reads lacking a unique V-gene family were excluded. As a way to deal with suspected cross-contamination and a sequencing artifact, a later analysis dropped 500 to 700 nucleotide sequences that were highly shared and had low generation probability. In a later analysis, a clonal expansion index was calculated for each public chain from normalized within-repertoire ranks of inferred template counts. In a later analysis, generation probabilities were computed with a VDJ recombination model fitted to out-of-frame rearrangements, and the resulting probabilities were checked against IGoR. In a later analysis, TCR-TCR, TCR-HLA and TCR-CMV co-occurrence was scored with hypergeometric tests, and a repertoire-size bias correction was applied to TCR pairs. False discovery rates were estimated in a later analysis by permuting HLA or CMV assignments 20 times. In a later analysis, co-occurring TCRs were grouped with DBSCAN, and TCRdist sequence similarity was added when clustering was performed within HLA-allele-positive subsets. For co-occurrence clustering, repertoires with fewer than 30,000 or more than 120,000 public chains were excluded, along with roughly five repertoires with anomalous nucleotide sharing. Sourced from immuneACCESS, this table was stored by TCRdb with only in-frame sequences that have V and J called. A share of the clones is absent; for the studies checked, an unresolved V gene accounts for under half, and the remainder has no known explanation. Clone size and the V and J calls come from that table; the DNA yielded D and trimming. Within this sample are 150,000 to 200,000 clones, with over 60% of them counted one time only. The ten largest clones take up 0.95% to 1.4% of the sample.

The data were taken from a study of cytomegalovirus exposure and HLA in healthy donors (dated by TCRdb to 2017 to 2019). Describing the broader study: According to an earlier analysis of 587 of the donors, some 170 million T cells yielded roughly 110 million unique TCR beta sequences and roughly 280 Gb of sequence data. All discovery cohort repertoires had been generated on a single sequencing platform. A later analysis re-analyzed previously published TCR beta repertoires from 500 to 700 donors and added high-resolution HLA genotyping to study TCR occurrence patterns. The genetic ancestry cluster associated with self-reported Caucasian donors included 65% to 90% of the roughly 400 genotyped donors. A later genetic analysis used genome-wide SNP genotypes for about 60% of the roughly 670 donors, treating that subset as a discovery cohort. Among a few hundred genotyped donors of the cohort, an average of approximately 250,000 unique TCR beta nucleotide sequences were sequenced per donor, roughly 20% of them non-productive. Rather than using new phenotypic data, the later analysis identified candidate immune exposures from TCR beta sequences and from how often those sequences occurred across donors. An early release that covered 640 HLA-typed donors contained approximately 300 gigabases of sequencing data and 80 million or so unique TCR sequences. The number of typed donors differed by locus: about 620-630 for A, B, C, DRB1 and DQB1; some 500 for DQA1; roughly 600 for DPA1; and 450 to 480 for DPB1. The study aimed to test whether signatures of past pathogen exposure could be identified by cataloging public T cell receptors. The study profiled the T cell repertoires of more than 500 subjects by immunosequencing and related them to cytomegalovirus serostatus. To predict cytomegalovirus infection status, the study combined high-throughput TCR immunosequencing, statistical association of individual TCRs with disease status, and machine learning. In addition to the first cohort of several hundred subjects, a separate validation cohort of 120 different subjects was used. An earlier analysis of some 500 of the donors applied high-throughput TCR beta sequencing to assess whether each TCR beta V gene segment acted as functional or pseudogenic. Donor age, sex, ethnicity and CMV serostatus were compiled together with the repertoire data. Roughly five DR-DQ haplotypes were handled as single units for association and clustering, since linkage in the cohort was strong. Both class I and class II loci were covered by HLA typing, at four-digit resolution. Summary of the overall study and its limitations: The only immune exposure information available for the cohort was CMV serostatus. A later analysis found that TCR association rates varied across HLA loci, with DRB1 alleles showing the most associated TCRs and HLA-C alleles the fewest. A later genetic analysis associated a missense DCLRE1C variant with V-gene and J-gene trimming of TCR beta chains, and an independent cohort replicated the association. Assigning TCR associations to individual alleles was difficult when HLA alleles, especially DR and DQ, strongly co-occurred. In a later analysis, most CMV-associated TCR beta chains were found to appear HLA-restricted, with HLA associations seemingly driven largely by CMV exposure. Linkage disequilibrium might explain the correlated functional status among segregating V segments, but an unknown experimental factor could not be excluded. An earlier analysis of 587 of the donors showed that most TCR beta V segments appeared in productive rearrangements either about 90% or about 30% of the time, which broadly matched IMGT annotations. While some public TCRs were present in many individuals, most TCR sequences turned up only very rarely across donors. A total of 150 to 200 TCR beta chains were listed by the study as associated with cytomegalovirus. Sequencing depth was assumed to be roughly uniform across donors in the presence/absence analyses, though that assumption may not hold. Seventeen rarely observed V segments, including chromosome 9 orphons, were excluded from the earlier analysis of a few hundred of the donors because counts were too low. A further reported finding was that TCR beta sequences accurately predicted the HLA-A and HLA-B alleles for most subjects in the first cohort. Some IMGT-functional V segments, including TRBV6-2 and TRBV6-3, could not be distinguished by the 87-base-pair reads and were therefore excluded. According to a later analysis, parvovirus B19, influenza, CMV and Epstein-Barr virus appeared linked to several top co-occurrence clusters. According to the authors, the approach could potentially be generalized to other disease states and immunological phenotypes. In this cohort, only TCR beta chains were sequenced, and detectable features were limited by the absence of alpha or paired-chain data. The classifier was reported to diagnose cytomegalovirus status with high specificity and sensitivity in both the original cohort and the validation cohort. HLA typing was unavailable for some donors at each locus, so association tests used only the typed subset. In a later analysis, 16,951 TCR beta sequences were associated with specific HLA alleles at a false discovery rate of 0.05. In vitro tests confirmed that a few of the cytomegalovirus-associated TCR beta chains recognize cytomegalovirus antigens. A cluster of highly shared sequence variants was judged likely to be a technical artifact of the sequencing pipeline. In a later analysis, HLA-associated TCR beta chains showed more clonal expansion and lower generation probabilities than non-associated chains that were equally common. Compared with the roughly 600-donor mean, donors in an Asian-associated ancestry cluster had fewer N-insertions in productive TCRs, according to a later genetic analysis.

CDR1 and CDR2 were assigned from the germline V gene as SGHTA and FQGNSA. Trimming costs V 4 bases and J 11 bases, and their ends lie 17 bases apart. The CDR3 measures 13 amino acids from cysteine to phenylalanine. The CDR3 DNA has 39 bases and is translated from base 1. The cohort was made up of approximately 700 healthy bone marrow donors. Cohort members were all nominally healthy when sampled, although unrecorded immune exposures were likely present. The donor was CMV seronegative and was included in the group of about 400 seronegative cohort members. Every donor gave a peripheral blood sample, and the peripheral blood mononuclear cells from that sample were used for TCR beta sequencing. The Qiagen DNeasy Blood Extraction Kit was used to extract genomic DNA from the blood cell samples.

The clonotype comes from a woman in her thirties or forties in good health and CMV-seronegative. Specimen: PBMCs. The sequence joins TRBV7-2 to TRBJ2-5; TRBD2 is a weak D gene call, 5 bases matching. The CDR3 protein sequence reads: CASSSRLPGEQYF. In nucleotides, the sequence is TGTGCCAGCAGCTCGCGACTCCCCGGGGAGCAGTACTTC.